This entry lists 26 T cell receptor beta chains sequenced from one sample in a study of synovial regulatory T cells in juvenile arthritis (dated by TCRdb to the mid-2010s). These receptors' targets are unknown. Receptor amplification or capture employed the immunoSEQ multiplex PCR assay. TCRdb stores this immuneACCESS table with in-frame sequences only. Part of the clones is absent; in the studies checked, under half of the shortfall reflects unresolved V genes, and no reason is known for the rest. The table for this sample lists 9,700 or so clones. The top ten clonotypes cover roughly 1.6% of the sample. The full study reports these points: Compared with other blood Treg cells, blood iaTreg cells had lower TCR diversity, a finding consistent with antigen-driven expansion.

The sample was Treg cells from blood. Explained via the paper, the cell subset or site label denotes: HLA-DR+ inflammation-associated blood Treg cells. These receptors all come from a donor younger than 30 with juvenile idiopathic arthritis.

V is TRBV30 and J is TRBJ1-1. The CDR3 has 12 residues. Nucleotide data are not available. The germline V gene encodes CDR1 GTSNPN and CDR2 SVGIG (reference sequence). This CDR3 reads CAWSPPYTEAFF.

The J gene is TRBJ2-7, the V gene TRBV6-1. Germline assignment: CDR1 MNHNS and CDR2 SASEGT. This CDR3 is built from 12 residues. DNA for this receptor is not on file. The CDR3 loop reads CASSEVRGEQYF.

The CDR3 sequence is CASSLEIDRETEAFF. This rearrangement joins TRBV5-1 to TRBJ1-1; the D call from TCRdb, TRBD1, cannot be confirmed without DNA. The CDR3 contains 15 residues. No coding sequence is recorded. CDR1 and CDR2 (germline): SGHRS, YFSETQ.

This chain joins TRBV19 and TRBJ2-7; TCRdb picks TRBD2, but there is no DNA to check that call. Germline V gene data show CDR1 as LNHDA and CDR2 as SQIVND (reference sequence). The CDR3 is made up of 15 amino acids. No coding sequence is recorded. The CDR3 reads CASSPTSGRAYEQHF.

This chain uses TRBV6-5 with TRBJ2-7. CDR3 size: 14 residues. Nucleotide data are not available. Germline V CDR1 and CDR2: MNHEY, SVGAGI. This CDR3 reads CASSYVGRYYEQYF.

The chain recombines TRBV5-6 with TRBJ1-2. Germline lookup yields CDR1 SGHDT and CDR2 YYEEEE. The CDR3 consists of 14 residues. The DNA is not on file. This CDR3 reads CASSLGDTNYGYTF.

CDR3 loop: CASSPQLAGGNSYNEQFF. The chain links TRBV7-6 to TRBJ2-1; absent DNA, TCRdb's TRBD2 call cannot be checked. This CDR3 spans 18 amino acids. Only the protein is on record. Germline CDR1 SGHVS, CDR2 FNYEAQ.

The CDR3 sequence is CASSQDRGRPSYEQYF. The V call is TRBV4-3, the J call TRBJ2-5. Germline values: CDR1 LGHNA, CDR2 YSLEER. This CDR3 is built from 16 residues. Only the protein sequence is given.

The chain links TRBV6-6 to TRBJ2-1; no DNA is available, so the TRBD2 call from TCRdb remains unchecked. Germline loops: CDR1 MNHNY, CDR2 SVGAGI (reference sequence). The CDR3 length is 12 residues. The DNA is unrecorded. The CDR3 is CASSSLANEQFF.

CDR3 amino acids: CASSLAPGQGAGTEAFF. The chain links TRBV7-2 to TRBJ1-1; TCRdb lists TRBD1, though no DNA is available to test this call. Germline V gives CDR1 SGHTA, CDR2 FQGNSA. This CDR3 is 17 amino acids long. Nucleotide data are not available.

The J gene is TRBJ2-6, the V gene TRBV19; the D call from TCRdb, TRBD2, cannot be confirmed without DNA. The germline V gene has CDR1 LNHDA and CDR2 SQIVND (reference sequence). The CDR3 loop spans 15 amino acids. No DNA appears here. CDR3 sequence reads: CASSPPEAGANVLTF.

The CDR3 is CASSSGPTATNEKLFF. The V call is TRBV7-2, the J call TRBJ1-4. Germline CDR1 SGHTA, CDR2 FQGNSA. There are 16 residues in the CDR3. The DNA is not on file. The whole variable domain, remainder taken from reference TRBV7-2 and TRBJ1-4, is GAGVSQSPSNKVTEKGKDVELRCDPISGHTALYWYRQSLGQGLEFLIYFQGNSAPDKSGLPSDRFSAERTGGSVSTLTIQRTQQEDSAVYLCASSSGPTATNEKLFFGSGTQLSVL.

The gene calls are TRBV15 and TRBJ2-7. This CDR3 contains 16 residues. The coding DNA is unavailable. The germline V gene encodes CDR1 LNHNV and CDR2 YYDKDF (reference sequence). CDR3 region: CATSRDEGDSSYEQYF.

The rearrangement links TRBV29-1 to TRBJ1-1; as DNA is missing, the TRBD1 call by TCRdb cannot be tested. Germline lookup yields CDR1 SQVTM and CDR2 ANQGSEA. The CDR3 extends over 13 amino acids. This entry has no DNA. The CDR3: CSVEYTGGTEAFF.

The chain links TRBV7-3 to TRBJ2-7; TCRdb's assignment of TRBD2 cannot be checked, as there is no DNA. CDR3 length equals 17 residues. There is no recorded DNA. The germline CDR1 and CDR2 sequences are SGHTA and FQGTGA. CDR3: CASSFSDLVRGDYEQYF. Using reference TRBV7-3 and TRBJ2-7 for the parts outside the CDR3, the full variable domain is GAGVSQTPSNKVTEKGKYVELRCDPISGHTALYWYRQSLGQGPEFLIYFQGTGAADDSGLPNDRFFAVRPEGSVSTLKIQRTERGDSAVYLCASSFSDLVRGDYEQYFGPGTRLTVT.

The chain employs TRBV13 and TRBJ1-6. Germline CDR1 and CDR2: PRHDT and FYEKMQ (reference sequence). The CDR3 contains 17 residues. The coding DNA is unavailable. The CDR3: CASSSAGLSSYNSPLHF. Looking up the rest from reference TRBV13 and TRBJ1-6 gives the full variable domain: AAGVIQSPRHLIKEKRETATLKCYPIPRHDTVYWYQQGPGQDPQFLISFYEKMQSDKGSIPDRFSAQQFSDYHSELNMSSLELGDSALYFCASSSAGLSSYNSPLHFGNGTRLTVT.

The chain joins TRBV29-1 to TRBJ1-2. The CDR3 spans 14 residues. No DNA is given. Germline V gene data show CDR1 as SQVTM and CDR2 as ANQGSEA. The CDR3: CSVEEVRANYGYTF.

The rearrangement joins TRBV15 to TRBJ1-5; TCRdb's D call, TRBD1, is unchecked because there is no DNA. The CDR3 totals 15 residues. No DNA was logged. The V gene's germline CDR1 is LNHNV and CDR2 YYDKDF (reference sequence). The CDR3 is CATSRDWQNNQPQHF.

This chain connects TRBV4-1 to TRBJ2-7; TCRdb designates TRBD2, a call that cannot be tested without DNA. Germline loops: CDR1 MGHRA, CDR2 YSYEKL. CDR3 length: 11 residues. The nucleotide record is missing. This CDR3 is CASSQRGKQYF.

This chain joins TRBV5-8 and TRBJ2-7; absent DNA, TCRdb's TRBD2 call cannot be checked. CDR1 is SGHTS and CDR2 is YDEGEE in the germline V gene. The CDR3 is 13 residues long. DNA was not recorded. CDR3 region: CASSLGRGLTEYF. Full variable domain (remainder filled in from reference TRBV5-8 and TRBJ2-7): EAGVTQSPTHLIKTRGQQATLRCSPISGHTSVYWYQQALGLGLQFLLWYDEGEERNRGNFPPRFSGRQFPNYSSELNVNALELEDSALYLCASSLGRGLTEYFGPGTRLTVT.

The chain combines TRBV6-5 with TRBJ1-1; checking the TCRdb D call of TRBD1 is not possible without DNA. The CDR3 has 15 amino acids. No DNA sequence was recorded. The germline gives CDR1 MNHEY, CDR2 SVGAGI. The CDR3 spells CASSYDGQMNTEAFF.

The chain has TRBV2 and TRBJ1-1; TCRdb returns TRBD1, unconfirmable since there is no DNA. The CDR3 loop spans 15 amino acids. DNA is not recorded here. The germline CDR1 and CDR2 sequences are SNHLY and FYNNEI. The CDR3 here is CASSGLDIMNTEAFF.

This sequence joins TRBV25-1 and TRBJ1-1. The CDR3 runs to 12 residues. No DNA is given. Germline CDR1 is MGHDK and CDR2 is SYGVNS. The CDR3 sequence: CASSESGTEAFF.

The chain uses TRBV28 and TRBJ2-7. There are 13 residues in the CDR3. No DNA appears here. The germline gives CDR1 MDHEN, CDR2 SYDVKM. CDR3 residues: CASTGDGTYEQYF.

This rearrangement joins TRBV4-1 to TRBJ1-5; TCRdb calls TRBD1, which cannot be checked without DNA. CDR1 MGHRA and CDR2 YSYEKL come from the germline V gene. CDR3 length: 16 residues. The protein alone is recorded here. The CDR3: CASSQGTGFNNQPQHF.

This sequence joins TRBV4-2 and TRBJ2-7. The CDR3 is made up of 16 amino acids. No DNA sequence is on record. Germline-derived CDR1 and CDR2 are LGHNA and YNFKEQ. CDR3 residues: CASSQEGAGAPYEQYF.